This T cell receptor (beta chain) was recorded in a study of CD8 T cells in ankylosing spondylitis. TCRdb itself ran the 5' RACE reads through MiXCR, one entry per CDR3 protein. The sample lists 200,000 to 300,000 distinct CDR3 sequences, 8% to 9.5% seen once, with 6.8% in the top ten. The CDR3 runs 14 residues. The V end lost 7 bases, the J end lost 7 bases, and 20 bases lay between the germline ends. Germline CDR1 and CDR2: DFQATT and SNEGSKA (reference sequence). This clonotype was counted at least ten times. The sequence was obtained from a male donor with ankylosing spondylitis or in good health (not recorded which). Sequencing used blood, either unsorted or a sorted T cell fraction (not recorded which). The rearrangement joins TRBV20-1 to TRBJ2-1, with D maybe TRBD2 (5 bases). CDR3 loop: CSGVTGGYGNEQFF. CDR3 coding DNA: TGCAGTGGGGTGACGGGCGGGTATGGGAATGAGCAGTTCTTC.